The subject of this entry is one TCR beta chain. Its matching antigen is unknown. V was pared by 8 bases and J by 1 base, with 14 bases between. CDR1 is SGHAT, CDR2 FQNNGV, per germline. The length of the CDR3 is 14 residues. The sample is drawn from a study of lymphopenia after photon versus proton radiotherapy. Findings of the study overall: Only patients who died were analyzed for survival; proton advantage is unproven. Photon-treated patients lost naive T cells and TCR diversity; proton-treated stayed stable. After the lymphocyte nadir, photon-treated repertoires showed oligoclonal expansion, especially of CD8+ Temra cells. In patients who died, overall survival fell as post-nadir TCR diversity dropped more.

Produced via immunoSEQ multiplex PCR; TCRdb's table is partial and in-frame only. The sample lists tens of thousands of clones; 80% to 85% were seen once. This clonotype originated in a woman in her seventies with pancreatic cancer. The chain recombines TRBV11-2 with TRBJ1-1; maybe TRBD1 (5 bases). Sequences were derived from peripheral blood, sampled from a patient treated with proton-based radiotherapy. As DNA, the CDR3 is TGTGCCAGCGGCGTGTCTAGGGGGAACACTGAAGCTTTCTTT. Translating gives CASGVSRGNTEAFF.